One sample yielded the 17 T cell receptor beta chains listed below, sequenced in a study of blood T cell repertoires in COVID-19. Some clones are missing from TCRdb's copy, which holds only in-frame ones; the method was immunoSEQ multiplex PCR. The sample includes 150,000 or so clones, around 88% of them seen just once. Specimen: peripheral blood. The receptor set was obtained from an older woman with acute or convalescent COVID-19.

The rearrangement links TRBV2 to TRBJ1-1; D not resolved. The CDR3 length is 16 residues. Deletions cut 2 bases from V and 0 bases from J, with 13 bases between. Germline V gives CDR1 SNHLY, CDR2 FYNNEI. The CDR3 sequence is CASSEPGKVMNTEAFF. The CDR3 coding sequence is TGTGCCAGCAGTGAACCGGGAAAAGTGATGAACACTGAAGCTTTCTTT. The full variable domain, in which reference TRBV2 and TRBJ1-1 provide the parts outside the CDR3, is EPEVTQTPSHQVTQMGQEVILRCVPISNHLYFYWYRQILGQKVEFLVSFYNNEISEKSEIFDDQFSVERPDGSNFTLKIRSTKLEDSAMYFCASSEPGKVMNTEAFFGQGTRLTVV.

The chain's CDR3 is CASSPGSRLASRREQFF. The DNA of the CDR3 is TGTGCCAGCAGCCCGGGATCTAGACTAGCGAGCCGCAGGGAGCAGTTCTTC. The chain couples TRBV28 to TRBJ2-1; 8 bases line up with TRBD2. There are 17 residues in the CDR3. Per the germline V gene, CDR1 is MDHEN and CDR2 is SYDVKM. J gave up 10 bases and V 6 bases, and 20 bases lay outside the gene matches.

The chain uses TRBV19 and TRBJ1-2, with a possible D match to TRBD1 (6 bases). CDR1 and CDR2 from the germline V gene are LNHDA and SQIVND (reference sequence). This CDR3 has 13 amino acids. V was pared by 4 bases and J by 8 bases, with 14 bases between. The CDR3, as DNA: TGTGCCAGTAGTACCTGGACAGTGAGGGGCTACACCTTC. Its translation: CASSTWTVRGYTF. Supplemented by reference TRBV19 and TRBJ1-2, the full variable domain reads DGGITQSPKYLFRKEGQNVTLSCEQNLNHDAMYWYRQDPGQGLRLIYYSQIVNDFQKGDIAEGYSVSREKKESFPLTVTSAQKNPTAFYLCASSTWTVRGYTFGSGTRLTVV.

This clone has only one observation. The CDR3 region is CASSQFPTRSSYNSPLHF. CDR3 bases: TGTGCCAGTAGTCAATTTCCAACACGGAGCTCCTATAATTCACCCCTCCACTTT. The chain joins TRBV19 to TRBJ1-6; no clear D. V lost 5 bases and J lost 0, with 17 bases in between. CDR3 size: 18 residues. Germline CDR1 reads LNHDA; CDR2 reads SQIVND (reference sequence).

CDR3 sequence reads: CASSDSNRGYGYTF. Here the CDR3 DNA reads TGTGCCAGCAGTGACTCAAACAGGGGGTATGGCTACACCTTC. The rearrangement links TRBV6-4 to TRBJ1-2; TRBD1 matches 8 bases. The junction had 2 bases not matched to a gene; V was cut back by 0 bases and J by 5 bases. Germline CDR1 reads MRHNA; CDR2 reads SNTAGT. This CDR3 comprises 14 residues.

This clone was found a few times. The rearrangement joins TRBV5-1 to TRBJ1-2, with D perhaps TRBD1 (5 bases). The CDR3 sequence is 14 residues long. Germline CDR1 and CDR2: SGHRS and YFSETQ. Trimming left V 0 bases short and J 7 bases short, with 13 bases between. CDR3 protein: CASSLDQGFIGYTF. The CDR3 bases are TGCGCCAGCAGCTTGGATCAGGGTTTCATTGGCTACACCTTC.

The rearrangement joins TRBV6-1 to TRBJ2-3; unclear D gene. The CDR3 has 11 residues. Germline CDR1 reads MNHNS; CDR2 reads SASEGT. The V end was cut by 1 base, the J end by 9 bases, with 5 bases between. DNA of the CDR3: TGTGCCAGCAGTGAAGTAGCCACGCAGTATTTT. Residues: CASSEVATQYF.

The chain links TRBV10-3 to TRBJ2-1; D possibly corresponds to TRBD2 (5 bases). The CDR3 covers 15 residues. Germline values: CDR1 ENHRY, CDR2 SYGVKD. The ends were cut back, 0 bases at V and 8 bases at J, with 14 bases in the middle. CDR3 bases: TGTGCCATCAGTGAGTCAGGAGGTCAACGGGATGAGCAGTTCTTC. It encodes CAISESGGQRDEQFF.

The chain's CDR3 is CASSSGTGGDSPLHF. Here the CDR3 DNA reads TGTGCCAGCAGTTCCGGGACAGGGGGGGATTCACCCCTCCACTTT. This rearrangement joins TRBV6-2 or TRBV6-3 to TRBJ1-6, with TRBD1 identical over 11 bases. CDR1 is MNHEY and CDR2 is SVGEGT in the germline V gene. The CDR3 extends over 15 amino acids. V lost 4 bases to trimming and J lost 8 bases; unmatched junction nucleotides: 4.

The chain recombines TRBV5-1 with TRBJ1-5, with D perhaps matching TRBD1 (6 bases). V dropped 2 bases and J dropped 7 bases, with 13 bases sitting between them. The CDR3 contains 14 residues. Germline CDR1 and CDR2: SGHRS and YFSETQ. This chain's CDR3 is CASSLQGMGQPQHF. The CDR3 DNA sequence: TGCGCCAGCAGCTTACAGGGAATGGGGCAGCCCCAGCATTTT.

The sample holds one count of this clone. The J gene is TRBJ2-7, the V gene TRBV28, with 10 nucleotides matching TRBD1. This CDR3 is 16 amino acids long. V shed 5 bases, J shed 4 bases, and the junction held 11 bases outside the gene matches. Germline-derived CDR1 and CDR2 are MDHEN and SYDVKM. In DNA, the CDR3 is TGTGCCAGCAGTCCGGGAGGACAGGGGGGGCTATACGAGCAGTACTTC. Its protein product is CASSPGGQGGLYEQYF.

The chain links TRBV6-5 to TRBJ2-1, with 7 nucleotides matching TRBD2. The CDR3 is 16 amino acids. V dropped 2 bases and J dropped 0; count of bases not matched to a gene: 4. Germline V lookup: CDR1 MNHEY, CDR2 SVGAGI. The DNA for the CDR3 is TGTGCCAGCAGTTACGGGGGGGGAAGCTCCTACAATGAGCAGTTCTTC. Protein: CASSYGGGSSYNEQFF.

This chain links TRBV27 with TRBJ1-1; D gene unclear. The V gene's germline CDR1 is MNHEY and CDR2 SMNVEV (reference sequence). The CDR3 consists of 13 residues. V gave up 7 bases and J gave up 0 bases, with 9 bases separating them. For the CDR3, the DNA is TGTGCCAGCAATACGGGGTTGAACACTGAAGCTTTCTTT. Its protein product is CASNTGLNTEAFF.

The gene calls are TRBV25-1 and TRBJ1-1; 10 bases are a match to TRBD1. CDR3 length equals 16 residues. Germline V lookup: CDR1 MGHDK, CDR2 SYGVNS. V lost 4 bases to trimming and J lost 2 bases; unmatched junction nucleotides: 7. The CDR3 DNA reads as TGTGCCAGCAGTGGGACAGGGGGGATTTCCAACACTGAAGCTTTCTTT. Its protein product is CASSGTGGISNTEAFF.

The table lists this clone with a count of one. The chain combines TRBV6-4 with TRBJ2-3; possibly TRBD2 for D (5 bases). The V end lost 0 bases, the J end lost 2 bases, and 9 bases lay between the germline ends. CDR1 and CDR2 from the germline V gene are MRHNA and SNTAGT. The CDR3 spans 15 residues. The CDR3 nucleotides are TGTGCCAGCAGTGACTCGAGGGCCACCACAGATACGCAGTATTTT. It encodes CASSDSRATTDTQYF.

The CDR3 here is CASTAGTRIYEQYF. DNA for the CDR3: TGTGCCAGCACCGCCGGGACTAGAATTTACGAGCAGTACTTC. The chain links TRBV21-1 to TRBJ2-7; the listed D gene, TRBD2, was not tested against the DNA. TRBV21-1 is tagged as a pseudogene. This CDR3 spans 14 amino acids.

The V call is TRBV11-2, the J call TRBJ2-1, with D possibly being TRBD2 (5 bases). CDR3 length: 15 residues. Trimming left V 5 bases short and J 9 bases short, with 20 bases between. Germline CDR1 reads SGHAT; CDR2 reads FQNNGV. As DNA, the CDR3 is TGTGCCAGCAGCCCATTAATCGGGGTGAGGAGTGAGCAGTTCTTC. Amino acid sequence: CASSPLIGVRSEQFF.